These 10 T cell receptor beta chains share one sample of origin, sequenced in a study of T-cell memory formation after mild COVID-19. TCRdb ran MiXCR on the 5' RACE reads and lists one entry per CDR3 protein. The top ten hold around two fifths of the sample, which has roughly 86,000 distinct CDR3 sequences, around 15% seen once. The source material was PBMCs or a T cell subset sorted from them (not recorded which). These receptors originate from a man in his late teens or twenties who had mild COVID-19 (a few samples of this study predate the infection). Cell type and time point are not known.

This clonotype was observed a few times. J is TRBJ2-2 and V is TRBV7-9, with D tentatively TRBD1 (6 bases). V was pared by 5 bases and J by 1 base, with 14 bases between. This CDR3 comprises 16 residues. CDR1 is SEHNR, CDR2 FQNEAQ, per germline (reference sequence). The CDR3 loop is CASSITGTRNTGELFF. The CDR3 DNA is TGTGCCAGCAGCATTACCGGGACACGGAACACCGGGGAGCTGTTTTTT.

The CDR3 sequence: CASSQETPSGYTQYF. The CDR3 DNA reads as TGTGCCAGCAGCCAAGAGACGCCTAGCGGTTATACGCAGTATTTT. This rearrangement joins TRBV4-2 to TRBJ2-3; 7 nucleotides line up with TRBD2. V trimming: 0 bases; J trimming: 7 bases; junction bases outside the gene matches: 7. Germline CDR1 and CDR2: LGHNA and YNFKEQ. The CDR3 has 15 residues.

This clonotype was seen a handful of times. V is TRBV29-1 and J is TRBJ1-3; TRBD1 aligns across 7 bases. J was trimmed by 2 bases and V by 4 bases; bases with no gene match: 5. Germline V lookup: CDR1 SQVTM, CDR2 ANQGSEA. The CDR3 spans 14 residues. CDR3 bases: TGCAGCGTTGTGTTCCAGGGGGCTGGAAACACCATATATTTT. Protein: CSVVFQGAGNTIYF. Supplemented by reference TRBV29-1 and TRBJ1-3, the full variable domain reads SAVISQKPSRDICQRGTSLTIQCQVDSQVTMMFWYRQQPGQSLTLIATANQGSEATYESGFVIDKFPISRPNLTFSTLTVSNMSPEDSSIYLCSVVFQGAGNTIYFGEGSWLTVV.

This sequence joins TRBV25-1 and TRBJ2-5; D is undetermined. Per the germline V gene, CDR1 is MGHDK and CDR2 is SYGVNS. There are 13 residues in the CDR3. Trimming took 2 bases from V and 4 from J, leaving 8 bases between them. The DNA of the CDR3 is TGTGCCAGCAGTGAAGTGAGGTTAGAGACCCAGTACTTC. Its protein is CASSEVRLETQYF.

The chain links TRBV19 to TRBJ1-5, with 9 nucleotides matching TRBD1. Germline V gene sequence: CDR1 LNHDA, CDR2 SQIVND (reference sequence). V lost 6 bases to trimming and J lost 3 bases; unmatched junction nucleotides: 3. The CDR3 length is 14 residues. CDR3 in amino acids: CASRGQGANQPQHF. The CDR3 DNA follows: TGTGCCAGTAGGGGACAGGGTGCCAATCAGCCCCAGCATTTT.

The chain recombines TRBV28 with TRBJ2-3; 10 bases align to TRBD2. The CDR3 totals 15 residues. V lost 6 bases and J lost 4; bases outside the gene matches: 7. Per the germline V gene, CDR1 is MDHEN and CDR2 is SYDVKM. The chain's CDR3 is CASSLSGGAADTQYF. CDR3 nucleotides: TGTGCCAGCAGCCTCAGCGGGGGGGCCGCAGATACGCAGTATTTT.

CDR3 DNA sequence: TGTGCCACCCCGCTAGGACAGTCCTACGAGCAGTACTTC. This translates into CATPLGQSYEQYF. The chain joins TRBV3-1 to TRBJ2-7; maybe TRBD1 (6 bases). CDR3 size: 13 residues. CDR1 LGHDT and CDR2 YNNKEL come from the germline V gene (reference sequence). Trimming took 10 bases from V and 1 from J, leaving 14 bases between them.

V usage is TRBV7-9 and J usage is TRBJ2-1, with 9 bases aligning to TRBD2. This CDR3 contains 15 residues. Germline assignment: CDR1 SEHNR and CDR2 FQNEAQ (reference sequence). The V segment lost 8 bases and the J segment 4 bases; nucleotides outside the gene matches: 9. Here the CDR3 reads CASGPPLAGYNEQFF. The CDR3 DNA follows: TGTGCCAGCGGACCCCCCCTAGCGGGGTACAATGAGCAGTTCTTC.

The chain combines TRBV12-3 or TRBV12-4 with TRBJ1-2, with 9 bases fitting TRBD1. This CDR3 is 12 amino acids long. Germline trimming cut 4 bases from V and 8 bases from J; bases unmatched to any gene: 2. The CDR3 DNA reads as TGTGCCAGCAGTTGGACAGGGGAAGGCTACACCTTC. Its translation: CASSWTGEGYTF.

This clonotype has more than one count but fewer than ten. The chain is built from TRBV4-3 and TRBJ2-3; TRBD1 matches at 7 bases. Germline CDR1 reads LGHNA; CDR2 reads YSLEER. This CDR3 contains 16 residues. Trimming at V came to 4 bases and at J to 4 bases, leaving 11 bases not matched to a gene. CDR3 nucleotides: TGCGCCAGCAGCCCATCCGAGGGGGCGCGCCCAGATACGCAGTATTTT. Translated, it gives CASSPSEGARPDTQYF.